A single sample is the source of the 10 T cell receptor beta chains below, sequenced in a study of T-cell reconstitution after alpha-beta-depleted transplantation in children. Library preparation (for TCRbeta) was performed with unique molecular identifiers. TCRdb reprocessed the PCR reads via MiXCR and lists one record per CDR3 protein. This repertoire shows 500,000 to 600,000 distinct CDR3 sequences, approximately 30% found once; its top ten account for more than 2%. Source: PBMCs from the stem cell graft donor, taken from the stem cell graft. The receptors shown here come from a human donor who donated a stem cell graft to a child with aplastic anemia.

The chain recombines TRBV7-8 with TRBJ1-2; no firm D call. V was shortened by 0 bases and J by 0 bases, with 17 bases between the two germline ends. The germline V gene encodes CDR1 SGHVS and CDR2 FQNEAQ. The CDR3 is 18 amino acids. The CDR3 sequence is CASSLAHAFRKANYGYTF. The CDR3 nucleotides are TGTGCCAGCAGCTTAGCGCATGCTTTCCGGAAAGCTAACTATGGCTACACCTTC.

This clonotype has a count of ten or more. V usage is TRBV20-1 and J usage is TRBJ2-5; D may correspond to TRBD1 or TRBD2 (5 bases each). Germline CDR1 and CDR2: DFQATT and SNEGSKA (reference sequence). Trimming cost V 6 bases and J 5 bases, with 22 bases left between them. This CDR3 has 15 amino acids. The CDR3 region is CSASRIGDQAETQYF. The CDR3 DNA follows: TGCAGTGCCTCCCGAATAGGGGACCAGGCGGAGACCCAGTACTTC.

The CDR3 region is CASSFPSGLNTGELFF. CDR3 in DNA: TGTGCCAGCAGCTTCCCCAGCGGGTTAAACACCGGGGAGCTGTTTTTT. The rearrangement links TRBV5-4 to TRBJ2-2; the D gene is possibly TRBD2 (6 bases). CDR1 and CDR2 (germline): SGHNT, YYREEE (reference sequence). The germline V and J ends were trimmed by 2 bases and 2 bases, with 13 bases remaining between them. The CDR3 extends over 16 amino acids.

The CDR3 DNA is TGTGCCAGCAGATCCGCGGGACTGCAATCTTACAATGAGCAGTTCTTC. The encoded protein is CASRSAGLQSYNEQFF. The V and J genes are TRBV12-3 or TRBV12-4 and TRBJ2-1; the D gene is possibly TRBD2 (6 bases). Trimming took off 6 bases at V and 4 bases at J, with 19 bases between the two ends. The CDR3 is made up of 16 amino acids.

This clonotype appeared a few times. The rearrangement links TRBV30 to TRBJ2-1, with D unresolved. Between the trimmed V and J ends, which lost 0 bases and 4 bases, there was a span of 13 bases. CDR3 size: 15 residues. The germline V gene encodes CDR1 GTSNPN and CDR2 SVGIG (reference sequence). CDR3: CAWSVFILPYNEQFF. The CDR3 bases are TGTGCCTGGAGTGTATTTATACTCCCATACAATGAGCAGTTCTTC.

This clonotype was observed once. The chain recombines TRBV29-1 with TRBJ2-7, with a weak D call TRBD1 (6 bases). This CDR3 has 11 amino acids. Germline V lookup: CDR1 SQVTM, CDR2 ANQGSEA. The V end lost 7 bases, the J end lost 9 bases, and 16 bases lay between the germline ends. The CDR3: CSGQQGSRQYV. The CDR3, as DNA: TGCAGCGGCCAACAGGGTTCAAGGCAGTACGTC.

This clonotype was seen more than once but under ten times. The chain has TRBV18 and TRBJ1-3; D not certain. This CDR3 comprises 11 residues. Trimming pared 2 bases from V and 8 bases from J, leaving 4 bases between. Germline V CDR1 and CDR2: KGHSH, LQKENI. Here the CDR3 DNA reads TGTGCCAGCTCACCAGGAGACACCATATATTTT. Translated: CASSPGDTIYF.

The chain couples TRBV5-8 to TRBJ2-3, with 8 bases aligning to TRBD2. Trimming at V came to 4 bases and at J to 2 bases, leaving 12 bases not matched to a gene. The CDR3 covers 17 residues. Germline V gene sequence: CDR1 SGHTS, CDR2 YDEGEE. The CDR3 sequence is CASSHPKRETVTDTQYF. CDR3 in DNA: TGTGCCAGCAGCCACCCCAAGCGGGAGACTGTCACAGATACGCAGTATTTT.

V and J are TRBV27 and TRBJ1-1; the D is unclear. Germline CDR1 MNHEY, CDR2 SMNVEV (reference sequence). V lost 4 bases to trimming and J lost 4 bases, with 16 bases between them. There are 15 residues in the CDR3. CDR3 amino acids: CASSSIVPRVTEAFF. The DNA for the CDR3 is TGTGCCAGCAGTTCAATAGTTCCGAGGGTCACTGAAGCTTTCTTT.

This clonotype was seen a few times. This chain connects TRBV5-1 to TRBJ1-5, with 10 bases that match TRBD1. The CDR3 extends over 18 amino acids. The V gene end was trimmed by 3 bases and the J gene end by 0 bases; junction bases not matched to a gene: 9. CDR1 is SGHRS, CDR2 YFSETQ, per germline. Written as DNA, the CDR3 is TGCGCCAGCAGCTCACCGGGACAGGGGAAATATAGCAATCAGCCCCAGCATTTT. This translates into CASSSPGQGKYSNQPQHF.